The next 18 T cell receptor beta chains were all read from a single sample in a study of STAT3 mutations in large granular lymphocyte leukemia. Study-level results: Every T-LGLL patient had at least one immunodominant TCRbeta clonotype.

The antigens of these receptors remain unknown. Clones were read by immunoSEQ multiplex PCR, and TCRdb kept only the in-frame ones, dropping some. The top ten clones hold about 13% of a sample with some 31,000 clones, approximately 84% of them seen once. The specimen was peripheral blood mononuclear cells. The receptors derive from a man aged 60 to 75 with T-cell large granular lymphocyte leukemia. Some clones in this sample may be carry-over from other donors' samples.

This chain connects TRBV6-1 to TRBJ1-1; 10 positions match TRBD1. Germline CDR1 and CDR2: MNHNS and SASEGT. The CDR3 is 14 amino acids. Trimming cost V 3 bases and J 5 bases; bases outside gene matches: 3. CDR3 coding DNA: TGTGCCAGCAGTGACGGACAGGGGGGGACTGAAGCTTTCTTT. Its translation is CASSDGQGGTEAFF.

V gene TRBV5-1 combines with J gene TRBJ2-1; no clear D. V lost 3 bases and J 3 bases, leaving 13 bases between the germline ends. CDR1 is SGHRS and CDR2 is YFSETQ in the germline V gene. This CDR3 is 15 amino acids long. The CDR3 here is CASSSQASLYNEQFF. CDR3 in DNA: TGCGCCAGCAGCTCACAAGCATCCCTCTACAATGAGCAGTTCTTC.

The V call is TRBV6-6, the J call TRBJ2-5; a possible D gene is TRBD2 (7 bases). Trimming shortened V by 4 bases and J by 5 bases, and 11 bases separated the two germline ends. The V gene's germline CDR1 is MNHNY and CDR2 SVGAGI (reference sequence). This CDR3 has 13 residues. DNA for the CDR3: TGTGCCAGCAGTTGGGGGGGCGCGGAGACCCAGTACTTC. This translates into CASSWGGAETQYF.

V gene TRBV30 combines with J gene TRBJ2-3, with a weak D call TRBD1 (6 bases). The CDR3 is 14 amino acids. Trimming took 2 bases from V and 6 from J, leaving 15 bases between them. CDR1 GTSNPN and CDR2 SVGIG come from the germline V gene (reference sequence). The CDR3 protein is CAWSRAGVWDTQYF. CDR3 sequence (DNA): TGTGCCTGGAGTAGGGCAGGGGTTTGGGATACGCAGTATTTT.

This sequence joins TRBV20-1 and TRBJ2-5; no firm D call. The CDR3 length is 10 residues. Germline V gene data show CDR1 as DFQATT and CDR2 as SNEGSKA (reference sequence). V was pared by 5 bases and J by 5 bases, with 6 bases between. CDR3 DNA sequence: TGCAGTGCTGTAGGGGAGACCCAGTACTTC. Translation gives CSAVGETQYF.

This clone occurred a few times. This chain connects TRBV13 to TRBJ1-4; 7 nucleotides agree with TRBD1. The length of the CDR3 is 14 residues. Germline V lookup: CDR1 PRHDT, CDR2 FYEKMQ (reference sequence). After removal of 6 bases from V and 3 bases from J, the junction contained 4 bases not matched to a gene. The CDR3 loop is CASRSTGANEKLFF. For the CDR3, the DNA is TGTGCCAGCAGATCAACAGGGGCTAATGAAAAACTGTTTTTT.

This chain links TRBV30 with TRBJ1-4; D is unclear. Germline-derived CDR1 and CDR2 are GTSNPN and SVGIG (reference sequence). The CDR3 is made up of 13 amino acids. The ends were cut back, 3 bases at V and 9 bases at J, with 14 bases in the middle. The CDR3 protein is CAWSDEGIKKLFF. For the CDR3, the DNA is TGTGCCTGGAGCGACGAGGGTATTAAAAAACTGTTTTTT.

The genes are TRBV5-6 and TRBJ2-3; a weak D match, TRBD2 (5 bases). Germline V gene sequence: CDR1 SGHDT, CDR2 YYEEEE. Trimming stripped 0 bases from V and 5 bases from J, with 10 bases between. This CDR3 comprises 14 residues. The CDR3 DNA follows: TGTGCCAGCAGCTTGGGAACACGGGGAGATACGCAGTATTTT. Translating gives CASSLGTRGDTQYF.

The gene calls are TRBV7-3 and TRBJ2-7, with a weak D call TRBD1 (5 bases). V shed 2 bases and J shed 3 bases, with 8 bases lying between them. The germline V gene has CDR1 SGHTA and CDR2 FQGTGA. This CDR3 comprises 13 residues. The CDR3 DNA reads TGTGCCAGCAGCTTAGGGGCGAGCTACGAGCAGTACTTC. Translation: CASSLGASYEQYF.

This chain links TRBV7-9 with TRBJ2-3, with TRBD2 as a possible D gene (7 bases). This CDR3 has 16 residues. V dropped 5 bases and J dropped 2 bases, with 17 bases sitting between them. Germline V CDR1 and CDR2: SEHNR, FQNEAQ (reference sequence). The CDR3 spells CASSQEGGRTTDTQYF. CDR3 nucleotide sequence: TGTGCCAGCAGCCAAGAGGGGGGGAGGACCACAGATACGCAGTATTTT.

The CDR3 nucleotides are TGTGCCAGCAGTTCCCCGACCTTGGGGAGATACGAGCAGTACTTC. Translating it yields CASSSPTLGRYEQYF. This chain joins TRBV6-6 and TRBJ2-7; tentative D call: TRBD2 (5 bases). The CDR3 is made up of 15 amino acids. Trimming cost V 4 bases and J 4 bases, with 17 bases left between them. Germline values: CDR1 MNHNY, CDR2 SVGAGI (reference sequence).

The chain carries TRBV27 and TRBJ2-7, with 11 positions matching TRBD2. The CDR3 sequence is 14 residues long. Germline V CDR1 and CDR2: MNHEY, SMNVEV (reference sequence). Losses at the gene ends were 4 bases for V and 5 bases for J; bases not matched to a gene: 4. The CDR3 sequence: CASSSLAGVDEQYF. For the CDR3, the DNA is TGTGCCAGCAGTTCACTAGCGGGAGTGGACGAGCAGTACTTC.

V is TRBV7-2 and J is TRBJ1-3; D is perhaps TRBD1 (5 bases). Trimming shortened V by 1 base and J by 0 bases, and 13 bases separated the two germline ends. Germline assignment: CDR1 SGHTA and CDR2 FQGNSA. The CDR3 is 17 residues long. The CDR3 DNA follows: TGTGCCAGCAGCTTAGATTCACGGGACTACTCTGGAAACACCATATATTTT. The encoded protein is CASSLDSRDYSGNTIYF.

This clone was found a few times. This sequence joins TRBV7-9 and TRBJ1-2; TRBD1 aligns across 7 bases. V was pared by 4 bases and J by 8 bases, with 7 bases of the junction left unmatched. From germline, CDR1 is SEHNR and CDR2 FQNEAQ (reference sequence). This CDR3 region has 13 residues. CDR3 nucleotide sequence: TGTGCCAGCAGCTCCGGGACAGCGGGAGGCTACACCTTC. Protein product: CASSSGTAGGYTF. Full variable domain (missing parts from reference TRBV7-9 and TRBJ1-2): DTGVSQNPRHKITKRGQNVTFRCDPISEHNRLYWYRQTLGQGPEFLTYFQNEAQLEKSRLLSDRFSAERPKGSFSTLEIQRTEQGDSAMYLCASSSGTAGGYTFGSGTRLTVV.

The V gene is TRBV5-1, the J gene TRBJ2-4, with 11 bases lining up with TRBD2. The CDR3 length is 16 residues. V gave up 3 bases and J gave up 12 bases; unmatched junction bases: 14. Looked up from germline, CDR1 is SGHRS and CDR2 is YFSETQ. As DNA, the CDR3 is TGCGCCAGCAGCTCGGATCCCGGGACTAGCGGATTCAGTCAGTACTTC. It translates to CASSSDPGTSGFSQYF.

The V and J genes are TRBV5-1 and TRBJ2-7; D remains unclear. This CDR3 is 14 amino acids long. Trimming left V 0 bases short and J 2 bases short, with 9 bases between. Germline V CDR1 and CDR2: SGHRS, YFSETQ. DNA for the CDR3: TGCGCCAGCAGCTTGGAGGTCATGACCTACGAGCAGTACTTC. Its protein product is CASSLEVMTYEQYF.

CDR3 in amino acids: CASSFGLAGVGELFF. The CDR3 DNA is TGTGCCAGCAGCTTTGGACTAGCGGGAGTCGGGGAGCTGTTTTTT. The V and J genes are TRBV11-3 and TRBJ2-2; TRBD2 matches 13 bases. The V segment lost 3 bases and the J segment 7 bases; nucleotides outside the gene matches: 2. Germline assignment: CDR1 SGHNT and CDR2 YENEEA. CDR3 size: 15 residues.

The chain carries TRBV7-2 and TRBJ2-1; 9 nucleotides align to TRBD1. Looked up from germline, CDR1 is SGHTA and CDR2 is FQGNSA. After removal of 4 bases from V and 5 bases from J, the junction contained 6 bases not matched to a gene. The CDR3 runs to 15 residues. CDR3 region: CASSSPGQGNNEQFF. The CDR3 DNA reads as TGTGCCAGCAGCTCTCCGGGACAGGGCAACAATGAGCAGTTCTTC.